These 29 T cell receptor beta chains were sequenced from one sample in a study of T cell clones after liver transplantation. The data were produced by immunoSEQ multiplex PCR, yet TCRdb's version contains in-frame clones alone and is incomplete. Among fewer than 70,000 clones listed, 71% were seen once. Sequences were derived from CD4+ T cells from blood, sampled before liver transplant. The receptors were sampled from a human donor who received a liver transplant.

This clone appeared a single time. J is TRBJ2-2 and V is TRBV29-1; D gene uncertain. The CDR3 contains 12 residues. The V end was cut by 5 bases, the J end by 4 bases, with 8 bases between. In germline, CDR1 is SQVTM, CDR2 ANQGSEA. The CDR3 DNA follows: TGCAGCGTTCGCTCGGGCACCGGGGAGCTGTTTTTT. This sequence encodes CSVRSGTGELFF.

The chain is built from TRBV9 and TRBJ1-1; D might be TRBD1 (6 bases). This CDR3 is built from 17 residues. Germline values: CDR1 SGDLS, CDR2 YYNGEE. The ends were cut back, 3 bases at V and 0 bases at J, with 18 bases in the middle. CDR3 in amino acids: CASSGGGAGVLNTEAFF. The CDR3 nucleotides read TGTGCCAGCAGCGGAGGGGGAGCAGGGGTCTTGAACACTGAAGCTTTCTTT.

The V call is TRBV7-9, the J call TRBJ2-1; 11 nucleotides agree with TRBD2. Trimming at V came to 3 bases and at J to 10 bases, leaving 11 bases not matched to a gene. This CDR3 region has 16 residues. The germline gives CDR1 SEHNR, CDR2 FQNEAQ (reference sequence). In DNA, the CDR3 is TGTGCCAGCAGCTTGCTAGCGGGGGGACACCCCGTCGAGCAGTTCTTC. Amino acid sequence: CASSLLAGGHPVEQFF. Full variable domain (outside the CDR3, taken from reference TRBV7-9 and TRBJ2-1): DTGVSQNPRHKITKRGQNVTFRCDPISEHNRLYWYRQTLGQGPEFLTYFQNEAQLEKSRLLSDRFSAERPKGSFSTLEIQRTEQGDSAMYLCASSLLAGGHPVEQFFGPGTRLTVL.

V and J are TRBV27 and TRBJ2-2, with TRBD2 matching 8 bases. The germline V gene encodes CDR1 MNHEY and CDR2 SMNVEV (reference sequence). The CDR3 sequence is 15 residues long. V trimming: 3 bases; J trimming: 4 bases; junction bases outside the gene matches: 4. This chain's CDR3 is CASSFQAGVTGELFF. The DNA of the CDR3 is TGTGCCAGCAGTTTTCAAGCGGGGGTCACCGGGGAGCTGTTTTTT.

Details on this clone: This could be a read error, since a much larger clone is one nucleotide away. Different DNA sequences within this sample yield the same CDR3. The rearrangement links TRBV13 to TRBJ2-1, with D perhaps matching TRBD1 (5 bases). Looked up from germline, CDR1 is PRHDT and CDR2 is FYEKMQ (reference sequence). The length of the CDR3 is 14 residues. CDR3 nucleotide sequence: TGTGCTAGCAGTCGACAGAGCTCCTACAATGAGCAGTTCTTC. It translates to CASSRQSSYNEQFF.

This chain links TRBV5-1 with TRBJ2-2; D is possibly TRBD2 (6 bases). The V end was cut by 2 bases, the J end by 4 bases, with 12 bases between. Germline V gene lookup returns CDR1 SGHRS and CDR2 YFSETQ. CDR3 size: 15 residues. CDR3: CASSLGGDLTGELFF. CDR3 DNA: TGCGCCAGCAGCTTAGGAGGGGACCTCACCGGGGAGCTGTTTTTT.

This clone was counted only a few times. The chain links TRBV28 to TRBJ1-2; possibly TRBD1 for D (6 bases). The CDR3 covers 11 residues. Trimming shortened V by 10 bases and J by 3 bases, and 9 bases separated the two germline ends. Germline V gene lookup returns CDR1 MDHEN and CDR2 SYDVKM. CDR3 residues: CATEGDYGYTF. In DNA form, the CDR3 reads TGTGCCACCGAGGGGGACTATGGCTACACCTTC.

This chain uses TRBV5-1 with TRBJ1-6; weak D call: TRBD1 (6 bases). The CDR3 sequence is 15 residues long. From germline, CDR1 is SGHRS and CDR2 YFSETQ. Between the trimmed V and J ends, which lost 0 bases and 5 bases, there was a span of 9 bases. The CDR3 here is CASSLGPGDNSPLHF. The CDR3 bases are TGCGCCAGCAGCTTGGGGCCAGGGGATAATTCACCCCTCCACTTT.

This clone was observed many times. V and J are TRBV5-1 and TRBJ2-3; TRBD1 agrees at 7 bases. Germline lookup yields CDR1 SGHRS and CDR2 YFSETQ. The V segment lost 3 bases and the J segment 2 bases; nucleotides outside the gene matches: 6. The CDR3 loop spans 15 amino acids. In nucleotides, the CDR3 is TGCGCCAGCAGCTGGCTCAGGGGGAACACAGATACGCAGTATTTT. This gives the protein CASSWLRGNTDTQYF.

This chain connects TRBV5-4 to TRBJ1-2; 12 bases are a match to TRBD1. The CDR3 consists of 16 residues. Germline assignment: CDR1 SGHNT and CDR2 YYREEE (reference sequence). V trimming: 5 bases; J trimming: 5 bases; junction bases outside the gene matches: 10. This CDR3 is CASSLGGQGAWYGYTF. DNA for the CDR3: TGTGCCAGCAGTCTTGGGGGACAGGGGGCATGGTATGGCTACACCTTC.

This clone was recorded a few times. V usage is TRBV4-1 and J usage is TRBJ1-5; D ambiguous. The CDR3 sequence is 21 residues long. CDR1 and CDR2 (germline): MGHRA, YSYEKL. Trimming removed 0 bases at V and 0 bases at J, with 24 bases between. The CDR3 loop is CASSQDTAGFAADYSNQPQHF. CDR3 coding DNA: TGCGCCAGCAGCCAAGACACCGCGGGTTTCGCTGCCGATTATAGCAATCAGCCCCAGCATTTT.

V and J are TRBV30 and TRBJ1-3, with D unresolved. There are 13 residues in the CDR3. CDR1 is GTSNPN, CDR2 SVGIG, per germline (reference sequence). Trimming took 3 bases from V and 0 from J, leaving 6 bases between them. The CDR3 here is CAWSRSSGNTIYF. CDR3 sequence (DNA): TGTGCCTGGAGCCGTTCCTCTGGAAACACCATATATTTT.

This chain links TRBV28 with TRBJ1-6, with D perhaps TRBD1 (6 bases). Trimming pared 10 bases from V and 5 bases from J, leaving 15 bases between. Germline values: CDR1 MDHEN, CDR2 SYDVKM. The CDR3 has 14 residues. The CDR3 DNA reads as TGTGCCACCAATACAGGGCTTAATAATTCACCCCTCCACTTT. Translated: CATNTGLNNSPLHF.

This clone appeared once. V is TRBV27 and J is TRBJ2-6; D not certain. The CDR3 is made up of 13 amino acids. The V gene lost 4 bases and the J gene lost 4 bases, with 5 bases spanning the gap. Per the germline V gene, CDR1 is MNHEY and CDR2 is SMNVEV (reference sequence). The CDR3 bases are TGTGCCAGCAGTTCGCTAGGGGCCAACGTCCTGACTTTC. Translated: CASSSLGANVLTF.

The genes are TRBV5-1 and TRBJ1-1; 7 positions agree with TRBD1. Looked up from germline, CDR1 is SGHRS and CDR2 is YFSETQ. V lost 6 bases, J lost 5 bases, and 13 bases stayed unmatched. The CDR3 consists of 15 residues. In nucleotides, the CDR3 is TGCGCCAGCAAAACGGGGTCAGGGGGGAGGACTGAAGCTTTCTTT. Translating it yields CASKTGSGGRTEAFF.

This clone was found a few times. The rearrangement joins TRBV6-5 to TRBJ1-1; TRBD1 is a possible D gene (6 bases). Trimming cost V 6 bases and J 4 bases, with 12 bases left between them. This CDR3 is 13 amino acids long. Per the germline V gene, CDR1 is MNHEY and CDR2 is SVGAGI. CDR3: CASRLQGGTEAFF. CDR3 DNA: TGTGCCAGCAGGCTACAGGGCGGCACTGAAGCTTTCTTT.

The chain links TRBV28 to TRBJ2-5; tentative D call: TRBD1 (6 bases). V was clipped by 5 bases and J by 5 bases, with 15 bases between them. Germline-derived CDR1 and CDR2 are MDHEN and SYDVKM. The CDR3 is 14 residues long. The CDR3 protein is CASSVTRGGETQYF. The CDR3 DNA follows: TGTGCCAGCAGTGTGACCAGGGGCGGGGAGACCCAGTACTTC.

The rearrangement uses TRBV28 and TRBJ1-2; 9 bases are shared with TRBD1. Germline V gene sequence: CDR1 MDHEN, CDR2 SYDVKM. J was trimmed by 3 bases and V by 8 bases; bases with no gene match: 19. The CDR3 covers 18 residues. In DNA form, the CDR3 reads TGTGCCAGCCGCCAGGCCGGGACAGGGAGGGGGCTACACTATGGCTACACCTTC. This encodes CASRQAGTGRGLHYGYTF.

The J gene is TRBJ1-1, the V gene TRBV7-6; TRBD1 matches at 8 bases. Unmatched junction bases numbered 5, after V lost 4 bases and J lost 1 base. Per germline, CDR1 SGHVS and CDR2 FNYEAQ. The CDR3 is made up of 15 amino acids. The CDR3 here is CASSSQDRANTEAFF. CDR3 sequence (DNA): TGTGCCAGCAGCTCGCAGGACAGGGCGAACACTGAAGCTTTCTTT.

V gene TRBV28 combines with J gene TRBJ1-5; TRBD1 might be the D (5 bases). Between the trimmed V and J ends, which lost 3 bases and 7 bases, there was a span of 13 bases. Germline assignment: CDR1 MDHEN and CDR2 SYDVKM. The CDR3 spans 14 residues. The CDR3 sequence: CASSLAGEVQPQHF. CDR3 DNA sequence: TGTGCCAGCAGTTTGGCGGGGGAGGTACAGCCCCAGCATTTT.

This chain's CDR3 is CSVEGAGRGETQYF. The CDR3 coding sequence is TGCAGCGTTGAAGGGGCAGGGAGGGGAGAGACCCAGTACTTC. The chain employs TRBV29-1 and TRBJ2-5, with 7 bases lining up with TRBD2. The junction had 6 bases not matched to a gene; V was cut back by 1 base and J by 4 bases. CDR1 is SQVTM and CDR2 is ANQGSEA in the germline V gene. This CDR3 spans 14 amino acids.

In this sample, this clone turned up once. In DNA form, the CDR3 reads TGTGCCAGCAGCCAAGGGGACAGGGCCTATGGCTACACCTTC. Protein sequence: CASSQGDRAYGYTF. The chain recombines TRBV4-2 with TRBJ1-2; TRBD1 aligns across 9 bases. The length of the CDR3 is 14 residues. V lost 1 base, J lost 4 bases, and 1 base stayed unmatched. Germline CDR1 is LGHNA and CDR2 is YNFKEQ.

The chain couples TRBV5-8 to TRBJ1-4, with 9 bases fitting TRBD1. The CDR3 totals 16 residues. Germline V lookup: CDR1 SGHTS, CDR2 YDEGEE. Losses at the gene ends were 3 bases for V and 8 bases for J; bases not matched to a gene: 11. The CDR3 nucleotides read TGTGCCAGCAGCTACCCACAGGGGGCCGTCGGGGAAAAACTGTTTTTT. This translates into CASSYPQGAVGEKLFF.

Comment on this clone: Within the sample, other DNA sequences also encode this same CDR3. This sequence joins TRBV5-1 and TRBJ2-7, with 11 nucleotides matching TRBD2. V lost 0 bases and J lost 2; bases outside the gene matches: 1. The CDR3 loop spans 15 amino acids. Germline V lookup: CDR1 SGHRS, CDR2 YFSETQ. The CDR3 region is CASSLASGGTYEQYF. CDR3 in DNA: TGCGCCAGCAGCTTGGCTAGCGGGGGGACCTACGAGCAGTACTTC. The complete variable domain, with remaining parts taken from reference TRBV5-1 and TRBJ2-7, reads KAGVTQTPRYLIKTRGQQVTLSCSPISGHRSVSWYQQTPGQGLQFLFEYFSETQRNKGNFPGRFSGRQFSNSRSEMNVSTLELGDSALYLCASSLASGGTYEQYFGPGTRLTVT.

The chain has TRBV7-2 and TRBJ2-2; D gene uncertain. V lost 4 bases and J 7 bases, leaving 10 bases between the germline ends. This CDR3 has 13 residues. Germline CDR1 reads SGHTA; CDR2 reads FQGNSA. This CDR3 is CASSSRPDGELFF. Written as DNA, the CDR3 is TGTGCCAGCAGCTCTAGACCGGACGGGGAGCTGTTTTTT.

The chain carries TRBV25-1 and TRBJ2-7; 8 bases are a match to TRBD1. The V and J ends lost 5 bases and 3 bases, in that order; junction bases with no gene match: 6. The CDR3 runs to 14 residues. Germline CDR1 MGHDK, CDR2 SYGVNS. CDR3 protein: CASSPGGSGYEQYF. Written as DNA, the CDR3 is TGTGCCAGCAGTCCAGGGGGCTCGGGCTACGAGCAGTACTTC.

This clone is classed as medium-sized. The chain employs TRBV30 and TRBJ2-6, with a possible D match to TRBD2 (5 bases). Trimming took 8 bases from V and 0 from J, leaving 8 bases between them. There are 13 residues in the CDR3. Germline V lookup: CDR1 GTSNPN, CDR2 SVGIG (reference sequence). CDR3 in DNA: TGTGCCCTGAGGGTCTCTGGGGCCAACGTCCTGACTTTC. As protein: CALRVSGANVLTF.

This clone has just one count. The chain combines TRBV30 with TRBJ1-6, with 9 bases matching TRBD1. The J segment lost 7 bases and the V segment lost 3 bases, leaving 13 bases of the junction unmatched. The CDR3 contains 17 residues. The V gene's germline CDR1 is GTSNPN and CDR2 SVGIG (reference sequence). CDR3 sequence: CAWSQNRGPPANSPLHF. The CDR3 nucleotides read TGTGCCTGGAGCCAGAACAGGGGGCCCCCTGCGAATTCACCCCTCCACTTT.

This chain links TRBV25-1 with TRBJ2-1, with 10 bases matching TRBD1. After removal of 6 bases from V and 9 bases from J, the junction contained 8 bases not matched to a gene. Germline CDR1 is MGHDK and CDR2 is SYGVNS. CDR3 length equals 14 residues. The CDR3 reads CASRTGGDFGEQFF. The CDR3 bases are TGTGCCAGCAGGACAGGGGGCGATTTCGGTGAGCAGTTCTTC. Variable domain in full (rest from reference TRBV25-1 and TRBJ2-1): EADIYQTPRYLVIGTGKKITLECSQTMGHDKMYWYQQDPGMELHLIHYSYGVNSTEKGDLSSESTVSRIRTEHFPLTLESARPSHTSQYLCASRTGGDFGEQFFGPGTRLTVL.